The 27 T cell receptor beta chains reported below all come from one sample, sequenced in a study of T cell repertoires in cytomegalovirus infection. TCRdb re-called the reads through MiXCR, storing one row per CDR3 protein. The sample gives 150,000 to 200,000 distinct CDR3 sequences, approximately 19% of which show up once; about 2.9% is in the top ten. Sequenced: PBMCs. These receptors originate from a human donor in good health (CMV status not recorded). Some clones in this sample may be carry-over from other donors' samples.

Ten or more counts support this clonotype. The V gene is TRBV7-2, the J gene TRBJ2-3, with a tentative D call TRBD2 (5 bases). The CDR3 is made up of 18 amino acids. CDR1 SGHTA and CDR2 FQGNSA come from the germline V gene. The V gene lost 1 base and the J gene lost 3 bases, with 20 bases spanning the gap. The CDR3 bases are TGTGCCAGCAGCTTAGTAGGGCCACTTGGGGTAGCGACAGATACGCAGTATTTT. Its protein product is CASSLVGPLGVATDTQYF. The full variable domain, in which reference TRBV7-2 and TRBJ2-3 provide the parts outside the CDR3, is GAGVSQSPSNKVTEKGKDVELRCDPISGHTALYWYRQSLGQGLEFLIYFQGNSAPDKSGLPSDRFSAERTGGSVSTLTIQRTQQEDSAVYLCASSLVGPLGVATDTQYFGPGTRLTVL.

Concerning this clonotype itself: This may stem from a read error, because a much larger clone lies one nucleotide away. The rearrangement joins TRBV7-3 to TRBJ1-1; no firm D call. Germline CDR1 is SGHTA and CDR2 is FQGTGA. The CDR3 has 14 amino acids. Written as DNA, the CDR3 is TGTGCCAGCAGCTTATCGACGGGGAACCCTGAAGCTTTCTTT. The encoded protein is CASSLSTGNPEAFF.

This clonotype has just a few counts. The V and J genes are TRBV18 and TRBJ1-5, with TRBD1 as a possible D gene (5 bases). CDR3 length: 16 amino acids. V lost 0 bases to trimming and J lost 1 base, with 10 bases between them. The germline V gene has CDR1 KGHSH and CDR2 LQKENI. The CDR3 coding sequence is TGTGCCAGCTCACCACCGGCAGGGCTGAGCAATCAGCCCCAGCATTTT. Encoded protein: CASSPPAGLSNQPQHF.

The rearrangement uses TRBV6-8 and TRBJ2-7; the match to TRBD2 covers 7 bases. Germline CDR1 is MNHGY and CDR2 is SAAAGT. V lost 0 bases and J lost 2; bases outside the gene matches: 7. There are 16 residues in the CDR3. CDR3 coding DNA: TGTGCCAGCAGTTACTCGTCCGGGGGGACCCCCTACGAGCAGTACTTC. It is translated as CASSYSSGGTPYEQYF.

The rearrangement links TRBV7-9 to TRBJ2-5, with D perhaps assigned TRBD1 or TRBD2 (5 bases each). Germline CDR1 is SEHNR and CDR2 is FQNEAQ (reference sequence). The CDR3 is 14 amino acids. V lost 5 bases, J lost 3 bases, and 13 bases lay in between. DNA of the CDR3: TGTGCCAGCAGCGCCGCCCGGGGCGAAGAGACCCAGTACTTC. Its translation: CASSAARGEETQYF. Full variable domain (rest looked up from reference TRBV7-9 and TRBJ2-5): DTGVSQNPRHKITKRGQNVTFRCDPISEHNRLYWYRQTLGQGPEFLTYFQNEAQLEKSRLLSDRFSAERPKGSFSTLEIQRTEQGDSAMYLCASSAARGEETQYFGPGTRLLVL.

This clonotype was found a few times. This chain connects TRBV10-3 to TRBJ2-1; tentatively, D is TRBD1 or TRBD2 (5 bases each). The CDR3 loop spans 15 amino acids. Deletions cut 10 bases from V and 0 bases from J, with 16 bases between. Germline values: CDR1 ENHRY, CDR2 SYGVKD. As DNA, the CDR3 is TGTGCCACGACGGACGCAGGGAGCTCCTACAATGAGCAGTTCTTC. Translating gives CATTDAGSSYNEQFF.

Comment on this clonotype: It may be a read error: a sequence one base away is much more abundant. The DNA for the CDR3 is TGTGCCAGCAGCTTAGTAACCGGCACTGTAGCTTTCTTT. Translating it yields CASSLVTGTVAFF. The chain combines TRBV7-2 with TRBJ1-1; D remains ambiguous. The CDR3 is 13 amino acids. CDR1 and CDR2 (germline): SGHTA, FQGNSA.

V and J are TRBV2 and TRBJ1-6, with D perhaps matching TRBD1 (6 bases). Germline V gives CDR1 SNHLY, CDR2 FYNNEI. V was pared by 7 bases and J by 1 base, with 17 bases between. The CDR3 is made up of 17 amino acids. CDR3 sequence (DNA): TGTGCCAGCACATCGTTAGGGGGGGGGTCCTATAATTCACCCCTCCACTTT. This translates into CASTSLGGGSYNSPLHF.

The genes are TRBV6-6 and TRBJ2-5, with TRBD1 as a possible D gene (5 bases). The V gene lost 5 bases and the J gene lost 5 bases, with 15 bases spanning the gap. Germline values: CDR1 MNHNY, CDR2 SVGAGI (reference sequence). The CDR3 loop spans 14 amino acids. CDR3 loop: CASSHQGFRETQYF. Here the CDR3 DNA reads TGTGCCAGCAGTCACCAGGGTTTTAGGGAGACCCAGTACTTC.

CDR3 DNA sequence: TGTGCCAGCAGCGCAGACGGCTACTATGGCTACACCTTC. Its translation is CASSADGYYGYTF. The rearrangement links TRBV9 to TRBJ1-2; no reliable D call. This CDR3 comprises 13 residues. Trimming shortened V by 3 bases and J by 3 bases, and 9 bases separated the two germline ends. Germline CDR1 is SGDLS and CDR2 is YYNGEE.

The table lists this clonotype with a few counts. The rearrangement links TRBV25-1 to TRBJ2-6, with D unclear. This CDR3 spans 16 amino acids. V shed 3 bases and J shed 0 bases, with 9 bases lying between them. Germline V CDR1 and CDR2: MGHDK, SYGVNS. The CDR3 is CASSDTRSSGANVLTF. In DNA, the CDR3 is TGTGCCAGCAGTGATACGCGGAGCTCTGGGGCCAACGTCCTGACTTTC.

This clonotype was seen many times. DNA of the CDR3: TGTGCCAGCAGCCCCCCGGGACAGGGTTCATACGAGCAGTACTTC. Protein: CASSPPGQGSYEQYF. The V and J genes are TRBV11-3 and TRBJ2-7; 9 bases align to TRBD1. The germline gives CDR1 SGHNT, CDR2 YENEEA. This CDR3 comprises 15 residues. V was clipped by 5 bases and J by 4 bases; unmatched bases: 9.

A few counts support this clonotype. CDR3 nucleotide sequence: TGTGCCACCGCAGGGGGGGTAAGCAATCAGCCCCAGCATTTT. This encodes CATAGGVSNQPQHF. V and J are TRBV28 and TRBJ1-5; 7 bases map to TRBD1. With V trimmed by 10 bases and J by 1 base, 7 bases remained unmatched. Germline V CDR1 and CDR2: MDHEN, SYDVKM. CDR3 length equals 14 residues.

This clonotype was recorded once. CDR3 sequence (DNA): TGTGCCACCAGCCCCCGGGACAAGAACACCGGGGAGCTGTTTTTT. It translates to CATSPRDKNTGELFF. This chain uses TRBV15 with TRBJ2-2, with D maybe TRBD1 (6 bases). CDR1 is LNHNV, CDR2 YYDKDF, per germline (reference sequence). The CDR3 consists of 15 residues. Trimming took 5 bases from V and 1 from J, leaving 11 bases between them. The variable domain in full, completed from reference TRBV15 and TRBJ2-2, reads DAMVIQNPRYQVTQFGKPVTLSCSQTLNHNVMYWYQQKSSQAPKLLFHYYDKDFNNEADTPDNFQSRRPNTSFCFLDIRSPGLGDTAMYLCATSPRDKNTGELFFGEGSRLTVL.

This clonotype was seen many times. The chain combines TRBV6-1 with TRBJ2-3; 8 positions agree with TRBD2. CDR1 is MNHNS, CDR2 SASEGT, per germline. The CDR3 totals 12 residues. The J segment lost 4 bases and the V segment lost 7 bases, leaving 1 base of the junction unmatched. DNA of the CDR3: TGTGCCAGCACAGCGGGAGCAGATACGCAGTATTTT. Translation gives CASTAGADTQYF.

The chain couples TRBV19 to TRBJ1-3; D is uncertain. CDR3 length equals 13 residues. Germline V gene data show CDR1 as LNHDA and CDR2 as SQIVND (reference sequence). Trimming pared 7 bases from V and 0 bases from J, leaving 7 bases between. For the CDR3, the DNA is TGTGCCAGTATAGAGAGCTCTGGAAACACCATATATTTT. This sequence encodes CASIESSGNTIYF.

For the CDR3, the DNA is TGTGCCAGCAGATCCCTACGGACAGGGGTTTCCTACGAGCAGTACTTC. Encoded protein: CASRSLRTGVSYEQYF. The chain combines TRBV6-2 or TRBV6-3 with TRBJ2-7, with 9 bases fitting TRBD1. This CDR3 comprises 16 residues. Germline CDR1 MNHEY, CDR2 SVGEGT. The J segment lost 1 base and the V segment lost 6 bases, leaving 10 bases of the junction unmatched.

This clonotype was recorded many times. The chain links TRBV7-2 to TRBJ2-6; no clear D gene. The CDR3 runs to 17 residues. Germline CDR1 is SGHTA and CDR2 is FQGNSA. The ends were cut back, 3 bases at V and 2 bases at J, with 14 bases in the middle. The CDR3, as DNA: TGTGCCAGCAGCTTTCTGACACCCGGTACTGGGGCCAACGTCCTGACTTTC. It yields the protein CASSFLTPGTGANVLTF.

There are a few counts of this clonotype. This chain uses TRBV18 with TRBJ2-3; D is possibly TRBD1 or TRBD2 (5 bases each). Germline V lookup: CDR1 KGHSH, CDR2 LQKENI. Trimming left V 4 bases short and J 1 base short, with 15 bases between. The CDR3 covers 16 residues. The CDR3 nucleotides read TGTGCCAGCTCACACCCTGGGACGACGGGCACAGATACGCAGTATTTT. Translation: CASSHPGTTGTDTQYF. The whole variable domain, filled in from reference TRBV18 and TRBJ2-3, reads NAGVMQNPRHLVRRRGQEARLRCSPMKGHSHVYWYRQLPEEGLKFMVYLQKENIIDESGMPKERFSAEFPKEGPSILRIQQVVRGDSAAYFCASSHPGTTGTDTQYFGPGTRLTVL.

This clonotype was picked up many times. The rearrangement links TRBV7-8 to TRBJ2-2; D remains unclear. Trimming pared 1 base from V and 1 base from J, leaving 13 bases between. This CDR3 region has 17 residues. The germline gives CDR1 SGHVS, CDR2 FQNEAQ. In DNA, the CDR3 is TGTGCCAGCAGCTTAGGTTGGCGAGCGAAGAACACCGGGGAGCTGTTTTTT. Translation gives CASSLGWRAKNTGELFF.

The rearrangement joins TRBV12-3 or TRBV12-4 to TRBJ1-5; D is ambiguous. CDR3 size: 14 residues. Trimming removed 6 bases from V and 11 bases from J, with 20 bases in between. The CDR3 protein is CASSPAEGSLAQHF. Here the CDR3 DNA reads TGTGCCAGCAGCCCAGCGGAAGGGAGCTTGGCCCAGCATTTT.

The table lists this clonotype with many counts. The rearrangement links TRBV7-6 to TRBJ2-7; D is possibly TRBD1 or TRBD2 (6 bases each). Trimming left V 5 bases short and J 5 bases short, with 16 bases between. This CDR3 spans 14 amino acids. The germline V gene has CDR1 SGHVS and CDR2 FNYEAQ. Here the CDR3 DNA reads TGTGCCAGCAGCCCCGGGGGCAGGTGGAACGAGCAGTACTTC. It yields the protein CASSPGGRWNEQYF.

The V gene is TRBV29-1, the J gene TRBJ2-5; tentative D call: TRBD1 (5 bases). The V gene lost 3 bases and the J gene lost 5 bases, with 7 bases spanning the gap. Germline CDR1 is SQVTM and CDR2 is ANQGSEA. The CDR3 is 11 residues long. CDR3 nucleotides: TGCAGCGTTGACAGGGCTGAGACCCAGTACTTC. It is translated as CSVDRAETQYF.

This clonotype was observed a handful of times. The chain is built from TRBV28 and TRBJ2-3; 10 nucleotides agree with TRBD1. Unmatched junction bases numbered 9, after V lost 6 bases and J lost 3 bases. CDR1 and CDR2 (germline): MDHEN, SYDVKM. The CDR3 contains 16 residues. The CDR3 DNA reads TGTGCCAGCAGGCCTCTTCCGGGACAGGGGACAGATACGCAGTATTTT. Its protein is CASRPLPGQGTDTQYF.

This clonotype was observed a handful of times. The V call is TRBV2, the J call TRBJ2-3; D possibly corresponds to TRBD2 (5 bases). V lost 4 bases and J lost 1, with 12 bases in between. CDR1 SNHLY and CDR2 FYNNEI come from the germline V gene. This CDR3 is built from 15 residues. The CDR3 protein is CASSVEDGGTDTQYF. CDR3 bases: TGTGCCAGCAGTGTGGAGGACGGAGGCACAGATACGCAGTATTTT.

This sequence joins TRBV2 and TRBJ2-3; a weak D match, TRBD2 (6 bases). V was shortened by 10 bases and J by 8 bases, with 13 bases between the two germline ends. Germline lookup yields CDR1 SNHLY and CDR2 FYNNEI. This CDR3 has 11 residues. CDR3: CATMRRGTQYF. CDR3 coding DNA: TGTGCCACCATGAGGAGGGGTACGCAGTATTTT.

The V and J genes are TRBV20-1 and TRBJ2-5; 12 nucleotides agree with TRBD2. CDR1 is DFQATT and CDR2 is SNEGSKA in the germline V gene (reference sequence). There are 13 residues in the CDR3. The V segment lost 7 bases and the J segment 5 bases; nucleotides outside the gene matches: 5. CDR3 in amino acids: CSVTSGSLETQYF. The CDR3 nucleotides are TGCAGTGTGACTAGCGGGAGTCTGGAGACCCAGTACTTC.